Given below is one TCR beta chain in context. Its specificity is unknown. This entry belongs to a study of OX40 agonist ivuxolimab in advanced cancers. In the study overall: At doses from 0.01 to 10 mg/kg, patients were given intravenous ivuxolimab every 2 weeks. A diagnosis of hepatocellular carcinoma, melanoma, renal cell or head and neck cancer was present in dose-escalation patients. Having had anti-PD-1, anti-PD-L1 or anti-CTLA-4 therapy before was allowed, and roughly 39% had some.

Study results and caveats: Also showing low normalized T-cell clonal expansion were some of the nonresponders.

Here immunoSEQ multiplex PCR was the method, and the copy in TCRdb shows in-frame clones only, minus some. The table has 50,000 to 55,000 clones, 75% to 90% seen once; the top ten hold roughly a tenth. This CDR3 spans 17 amino acids. The sequence derives from an adult with an advanced solid tumor such as melanoma, head and neck, liver or kidney cancer. The chain joins TRBV21-1 to TRBJ2-7; TRBD2 was called by the table and not checked on the DNA. TRBV21-1 is classified as a pseudogene. Sequenced here: CD4+ or CD8+ T cells sorted from blood, sampled in a trial of the OX40 agonist ivuxolimab. DNA for the CDR3: TGTGCCAGCAGCACATTACGCGATCCCCCTTACCCCTACGAGCAGTACTTC. Protein product: CASSTLRDPPYPYEQYF.